This entry features one T cell receptor (beta chain) sequence. The antigen it recognizes is unknown. The sample holds no much larger clone one base away, and base qualities are not on file. In total, about 650 healthy bone marrow donors made up the cohort. At the time of sampling, every cohort member was nominally healthy, though immune exposures that went unrecorded were likely present. The donor was CMV seropositive and was included in the group of almost 300 seropositive cohort members. A peripheral blood sample was collected from each donor, and TCR beta sequencing was performed on peripheral blood mononuclear cells. The Qiagen DNeasy Blood Extraction Kit was used to extract genomic DNA from the blood cell samples. This sample was included in a study of cytomegalovirus exposure and HLA in healthy donors (TCRdb year 2017). Looking at the study overall: In an earlier analysis of under 750 of the donors, around 300 Gb of sequence data and 100 million or so unique TCR beta sequences from 150 million to 200 million T cells were reported. Besides the first cohort of around 670 subjects, a separate validation cohort made up of 120 different subjects was used. All discovery cohort repertoires had been generated using a single sequencing platform. The study combined high-throughput TCR immunosequencing, statistical association of individual TCRs with disease status, and machine learning to predict cytomegalovirus infection status. Alongside the repertoire data, information on donor age, sex, ethnicity and CMV serostatus was compiled. Roughly 300 gigabases of sequencing data and roughly 90 million unique TCR sequences were included in an early release covering 550 to 800 HLA-typed donors. In the later analysis, no new phenotypic data were used to find candidate immune exposures; instead, reliance was placed on TCR beta sequences and their occurrence across donors. On average, roughly 250,000 unique TCR beta nucleotide sequences were sequenced per donor among 398 genotyped donors of the cohort, with roughly a sixth of those sequences being non-productive. To decide whether each TCR beta V gene segment behaved as functional or pseudogenic, an earlier analysis of 587 of the donors relied on high-throughput TCR beta sequencing. A few DR-DQ haplotypes were treated as single units for association and clustering because of strong linkage in the cohort. The number of donors typed differed by locus, with about 629-640 for A, B, C, DRB1 and DQB1, around 500 for DQA1, under 610 for DPA1, and 450 to 480 for DPB1. In a later genetic analysis, genome-wide SNP genotypes for about three fifths of the 666 donors were used, and that subset was treated as a discovery cohort. A later analysis re-analyzed previously published TCR beta repertoires from approximately 700 donors and added high-resolution HLA genotyping to study TCR occurrence patterns. HLA typing included class I and class II loci at four-digit resolution. The study aimed to test whether cataloging public T cell receptors could reveal signatures of past pathogen exposure. The genetic ancestry cluster associated with self-reported Caucasian donors included 81% of the roughly 400 genotyped donors. The T cell repertoires of 550 to 850 subjects were profiled by immunosequencing and related to cytomegalovirus serostatus. The full study reports these points: A later analysis found that HLA-associated TCR beta chains were more clonally expanded and had lower generation probabilities than equally common non-associated chains. Immune exposure information for the cohort was limited to CMV serostatus. The study listed 150 to 200 TCR beta chains as associated with cytomegalovirus. Assigning TCR associations to individual alleles was difficult when HLA alleles, especially DR and DQ, strongly co-occurred. In an earlier analysis of fewer than 700 of the donors, most TCR beta V segments appeared in productive rearrangements about 87% or about 30% of the time, broadly matching IMGT annotations. A group of highly shared sequence variants was considered likely to be a technical artifact of the sequencing pipeline. In vitro tests confirmed that three of the cytomegalovirus-associated TCR beta chains recognize cytomegalovirus antigens. A later analysis reported that several top co-occurrence clusters appeared linked to parvovirus B19, influenza, CMV and Epstein-Barr virus. Some IMGT-functional V segments, including TRBV6-2 and TRBV6-3, could not be told apart with the 87-base-pair reads, so those segments were excluded. Roughly uniform sequencing depth across donors was assumed in presence/absence analyses, although this assumption may not hold. The classifier was reported to diagnose cytomegalovirus status with high specificity and sensitivity in both the original cohort and the validation cohort. While some public TCRs were present in many individuals, most TCR sequences turned up only very rarely across donors. V-gene and J-gene trimming of TCR beta chains was associated with a missense DCLRE1C variant in a later genetic analysis, and the association was replicated in an independent cohort. A further reported finding was that TCR beta sequences accurately predicted the HLA-A and HLA-B alleles for most subjects in the first cohort. A later genetic analysis reported fewer N-insertions in productive TCRs among donors in an Asian-associated ancestry cluster than the roughly 620-donor mean. At a false discovery rate of 0.05, a later analysis linked some 17,000 TCR beta sequences to specific HLA alleles. Seventeen rarely observed V segments, including chromosome 9 orphons, were excluded from the earlier analysis of a few hundred of the donors because counts were too low. Linkage disequilibrium might explain the correlated functional status among segregating V segments, but an unknown experimental factor could not be excluded. Only TCR beta chains were sequenced in this cohort, and the absence of alpha or paired-chain data limited detectable features. Because HLA typing was unavailable for some donors at each locus, only the typed subset was used in association tests. The authors suggested that the approach could potentially be generalized to other disease states and immunological phenotypes. A later analysis found that TCR association rates varied across HLA loci, with DRB1 alleles showing the most associated TCRs and HLA-C alleles the fewest. In a later analysis, most CMV-associated TCR beta chains were found to appear HLA-restricted, with HLA associations seemingly driven largely by CMV exposure.

Library preparation employed the immunoSEQ multiplex PCR assay. For the multiplex PCR, a mixture combining 60 forward primers for TCR Vbeta segments and 13 reverse primers for TCR Jbeta segments was used. Amplification of the CDR3 region of rearranged TCR beta genes was performed with a multiplex PCR assay on genomic DNA. The amplified TCR beta libraries were sequenced on the Illumina HiSeq System as 87-base-pair reads. On the study's bioinformatics: A later analysis tallied some 79 million unique TCR beta chains across the 600 to 700 repertoires, and about 12 million of those chains were shared by two or more donors. Raw reads were error-corrected and collapsed into unique sequences with a nearest-neighbor algorithm that merged closely related sequences to remove PCR and sequencing errors. CDR3 sequences were aligned to IMGT reference sequences to assign V, D and J gene segments. For a sequence to be retained, a match of at least six nucleotides was required to both a V gene segment and a J gene segment. Rearrangements were called productive when the CDR3 lacked stop codons and stayed in frame with V and J; all others were non-productive. CDR3 was defined according to IMGT convention as the region running from the second conserved V-encoded cysteine to the conserved J-encoded phenylalanine. Sequences without an unambiguous match to a single V gene segment were excluded from the earlier analysis of a few hundred of the donors. In an earlier analysis of approximately 590 of the donors, V segments were called functional above 56.7% productive rearrangements and were called segregating when the between-donor standard deviation exceeded 5%. A statistical classification framework was developed to diagnose cytomegalovirus status using the catalog of TCR beta chain sequences. In a later analysis, TCR nucleotide sequences were compared against IMGT/GENE-DB human TR gene sequences so that V and J genes could be assigned. In a later analysis, CDR3 sequences and most-parsimonious VDJ recombination scenarios were assigned using the TCRdist pipeline. In a later analysis, each TCR beta chain was defined by its CDR3 amino acid sequence together with its V-gene family, and reads without a unique V-gene family were excluded. To address suspected cross-contamination and a sequencing artifact, a later analysis removed some 620 highly shared, low-generation-probability nucleotide sequences. A later analysis calculated a clonal expansion index for each public chain from normalized within-repertoire ranks of inferred template counts. A later analysis computed generation probabilities with a VDJ recombination model fitted to out-of-frame rearrangements, and checked the results against IGoR. A later analysis scored TCR-TCR, TCR-HLA and TCR-CMV co-occurrence with hypergeometric tests, applying a repertoire-size bias correction to TCR pairs. A later analysis estimated false discovery rates by permuting HLA or CMV assignments 20 times. A later analysis grouped co-occurring TCRs with DBSCAN, adding TCRdist sequence similarity when clustering within HLA-allele-positive subsets. Repertoires with fewer than 30,000 or more than 120,000 public chains were left out of co-occurrence clustering, as were several repertoires with anomalous nucleotide sharing. Not all clones reach the TCRdb copy of this immuneACCESS table, which keeps in-frame sequences only. Checked studies attribute under half of the gap to unresolved V genes and leave the rest unexplained. V and J calls and clone size are given by that table; D and trimming were obtained from the DNA. This sample comprises fewer than 180,000 clones, roughly 78% of them detected only once. The ten most abundant clones make up 6.3% of the sample.

From a lookup of the germline V gene, CDR1 and CDR2 are SGHAT and FQNNGV. The CDR3 starts with the cysteine, ends with the phenylalanine, and has 17 residues. The entry retains the CDR3 DNA only, 51 bases that are in frame from base 1. Germline trimming: 5 bases from V, 3 bases from J; junction bases outside gene matches: 7. The sample taken for sequencing was PBMCs. This TCR was recovered from a man between 50 and 59 years old in good health and CMV-seropositive. Recombination joined TRBV11-2 with TRBJ2-2; 12 bases in the middle match TRBD2. At the DNA level, the sequence is TGTGCCAGCAGCCCCTGGGGACTAGCGGGCCACACCGGGGAGCTGTTTTTT. Translated, it gives CASSPWGLAGHTGELFF.